This TCR beta chain was sequenced during a study of OX40 agonist ivuxolimab in advanced cancers. Whole-study context: Earlier treatment with anti-PD-1, anti-PD-L1 or anti-CTLA-4 was permitted, and roughly 40% had received some. The study reported partial responses in three patients: one hepatocellular carcinoma, two cutaneous melanoma.

The V gene's germline CDR1 is LGHNA and CDR2 YSLEER. This CDR3 is built from 15 residues. Trimming cost V 3 bases and J 0 bases; bases outside gene matches: 4. TCRdb's table, derived via immunoSEQ multiplex PCR, lists solely in-frame clones and lacks some. The sample has tens of thousands of clones; 91% are singletons. About this clone itself: Its antigen is unknown.

General observations from the study: Blood T cells, both CD4+ and CD8+, expanded clonally by week 6 at 0.1 to 3.0 mg/kg. Expanded clones tended on average to be more numerous among CD8+ T cells than CD4+.

V usage is TRBV4-3 and J usage is TRBJ2-7; 8 bases align to TRBD1. The sequencing used CD4+ or CD8+ T cells sorted from blood, collected in a trial of the OX40 agonist ivuxolimab. The sequence derives from an adult with an advanced solid tumor such as melanoma, head and neck, liver or kidney cancer. DNA for the CDR3: TGCGCCAGCAGCCAGGCACAGGGGGTCTCCTACGAGCAGTACTTC. It is translated as CASSQAQGVSYEQYF.